This T cell receptor beta chain stems from a study of blood T cell repertoires in COVID-19. Study-wide context: Specimens from acute and convalescent COVID-19 originated in the United States, Italy and Spain. In each case, the material was cDNA or gDNA derived from T cells, B-cell-depleted T cells, or PBMCs.

Looked up from germline, CDR1 is SGDLS and CDR2 is YYNGEE. The CDR3 has 16 amino acids. With 3 bases clipped from V and 0 bases from J, the junction kept 5 bases outside the gene matches. Per the study methods: The assay estimated nucleated cells by amplifying reference gene primers. Sequenced by immunoSEQ multiplex PCR; TCRdb stores in-frame clones only, minus some. The DNA was the basis for D and trimming; V, J and clone size are from that table. The sample holds about 100,000 clones, roughly nine tenths seen once. The chain carries TRBV9 and TRBJ2-1; 8 bases are a match to TRBD2. The specimen sequenced was peripheral blood. This receptor was taken from a man aged 50 or older with active COVID-19. CDR3: CASSAASGSSYNEQFF. CDR3 DNA sequence: TGTGCCAGCAGCGCCGCAAGCGGGAGCTCCTACAATGAGCAGTTCTTC.